Below, 25 T cell receptor beta chains from the same sample are listed, as sequenced in a study of radiotherapy plus CTLA-4 blockade in lung cancer. The repertoire was sequenced with immunoSEQ multiplex PCR; TCRdb's copy has only in-frame clones and lacks some. The table includes about 97,000 clones, about four fifths detected once. The sample was peripheral blood, taken from a patient treated with radiotherapy plus ipilimumab. These receptor sequences come from a human donor with non-small cell lung cancer who had a partial response to radiotherapy plus ipilimumab. Some clones in this sample may be carry-over from other donors' samples.

V and J are TRBV6-5 and TRBJ2-3, with 7 bases matching TRBD1. Germline CDR1 is MNHEY and CDR2 is SVGAGI. V shed 4 bases, J shed 6 bases, and the junction held 10 bases outside the gene matches. The CDR3 contains 15 residues. CDR3 in amino acids: CASSFQTGFTDTQYF. The CDR3 region has the DNA TGTGCCAGCAGTTTCCAGACAGGGTTTACGGATACGCAGTATTTT.

This clone was counted a single time. The V gene is TRBV6-1, the J gene TRBJ1-2, with no clear D. Germline loops: CDR1 MNHNS, CDR2 SASEGT. This CDR3 spans 15 amino acids. The V and J ends lost 5 bases and 3 bases respectively, with 16 bases between them. The CDR3 coding sequence is TGTGCCAGCAGTACCCGACATGAAGGATACTATGGCTACACCTTC. Translated: CASSTRHEGYYGYTF.

The CDR3 DNA is TGTGCCAGCAGTGAAGGAGCGAGGAGTTACAATGAGCAGTTCTTC. Protein sequence: CASSEGARSYNEQFF. The rearrangement links TRBV2 to TRBJ2-1; no clear D. CDR1 SNHLY and CDR2 FYNNEI come from the germline V gene. Trimming cost V 1 base and J 4 bases, with 11 bases left between them. The CDR3 is 15 residues long. Filled out from reference TRBV2 and TRBJ2-1, the complete variable domain reads EPEVTQTPSHQVTQMGQEVILRCVPISNHLYFYWYRQILGQKVEFLVSFYNNEISEKSEIFDDQFSVERPDGSNFTLKIRSTKLEDSAMYFCASSEGARSYNEQFFGPGTRLTVL.

The chain employs TRBV7-9 and TRBJ1-1, with 8 positions matching TRBD1. V was pared by 3 bases and J by 3 bases, with 0 bases of the junction left unmatched. Looked up from germline, CDR1 is SEHNR and CDR2 is FQNEAQ (reference sequence). This CDR3 has 13 residues. The CDR3 region has the DNA TGTGCCAGCAGCTTGACAGGGGACACTGAAGCTTTCTTT. It specifies CASSLTGDTEAFF.

Only one count was recorded for this clone. The chain has TRBV7-2 and TRBJ2-3; D may be TRBD2 (5 bases). In germline, CDR1 is SGHTA, CDR2 FQGNSA. With 1 base removed from V and 2 bases from J, the gap between germline ends came to 13 bases. The CDR3 spans 16 residues. In DNA, the CDR3 is TGTGCCAGCAGCTTAGTAGGAGGTTTGGCCACAGATACGCAGTATTTT. Its translation: CASSLVGGLATDTQYF.

V gene TRBV6-1 combines with J gene TRBJ1-4; weak D call: TRBD1 (5 bases). V lost 3 bases to trimming and J lost 7 bases, with 12 bases between them. This CDR3 is built from 14 residues. Germline values: CDR1 MNHNS, CDR2 SASEGT. CDR3 DNA: TGTGCCAGCAGTGACCGGACTAGGGGTGAAAAACTGTTTTTT. This encodes CASSDRTRGEKLFF.

This clone showed up just a few times. V usage is TRBV11-3 and J usage is TRBJ2-1; 7 bases map to TRBD1. CDR3 length: 14 amino acids. V lost 3 bases, J lost 2 bases, and 1 base stayed unmatched. The germline V gene has CDR1 SGHNT and CDR2 YENEEA. The CDR3 sequence is CASSLGQTYNEQFF. The CDR3 coding sequence is TGTGCCAGCAGCTTGGGACAGACCTACAATGAGCAGTTCTTC.

This clone came up a few times. CDR3 nucleotides: TGTGCCAGCAGTGAGACTGAGAATACTGAAGCTTTCTTT. This encodes CASSETENTEAFF. The V and J genes are TRBV6-6 and TRBJ1-1; D is ambiguous. V was cut by 5 bases and J by 5 bases, with 12 bases left in between. Germline V gives CDR1 MNHNY, CDR2 SVGAGI (reference sequence). The CDR3 totals 13 residues.

The chain is built from TRBV29-1 and TRBJ1-4; 7 nucleotides agree with TRBD1. Germline loops: CDR1 SQVTM, CDR2 ANQGSEA. The CDR3 has 16 residues. The trim removed 6 bases at V and 0 bases at J, leaving 10 bases unmatched. The CDR3 region has the DNA TGCAGCGTCCGAACAGGGGATCTTCCAACTAATGAAAAACTGTTTTTT. It translates to CSVRTGDLPTNEKLFF.

The chain has TRBV10-3 and TRBJ1-1; TRBD1 might be the D (5 bases). The CDR3 covers 13 residues. Germline CDR1 is ENHRY and CDR2 is SYGVKD. V was cut by 7 bases and J by 9 bases, with 18 bases left in between. In DNA, the CDR3 is TGTGCCATCACCGCGACAGCGAAACTACAAGCTTTCTTT. Protein: CAITATAKLQAFF.

This sequence joins TRBV18 and TRBJ2-3; D ambiguous. The germline CDR1 and CDR2 sequences are KGHSH and LQKENI. V was pared by 2 bases and J by 5 bases, with 5 bases between. The CDR3 is made up of 12 amino acids. The CDR3 sequence: CASSPERDTQYF. The CDR3, as DNA: TGTGCCAGCTCACCAGAGAGAGATACGCAGTATTTT.

The CDR3 region has the DNA TGCGCCAGCAGCCAAGATCCAGCGGGAACCTACGAGCAGTACTTC. It yields the protein CASSQDPAGTYEQYF. V and J are TRBV4-1 and TRBJ2-7; 7 bases align to TRBD2. The V segment lost 0 bases and the J segment 2 bases; nucleotides outside the gene matches: 4. CDR1 MGHRA and CDR2 YSYEKL come from the germline V gene. The CDR3 contains 15 residues.

V usage is TRBV30 and J usage is TRBJ1-2, with 7 bases that match TRBD1. CDR1 and CDR2 (germline): GTSNPN, SVGIG (reference sequence). V was pared by 3 bases and J by 5 bases, with 6 bases of the junction left unmatched. The CDR3 runs to 13 residues. The CDR3 loop is CAWRGQRLYGYTF. CDR3 in DNA: TGTGCCTGGAGGGGACAGAGGCTTTATGGCTACACCTTC.

The sample holds one count of this clone. The chain carries TRBV6-1 and TRBJ2-1, with a tentative D call TRBD2 (5 bases). Trimming pared 4 bases from V and 9 bases from J, leaving 13 bases between. The CDR3 has 13 residues. Germline values: CDR1 MNHNS, CDR2 SASEGT. This chain's CDR3 is CASSALPGFEQFF. CDR3 nucleotide sequence: TGTGCCAGCAGTGCCCTCCCGGGATTTGAGCAGTTCTTC.

The gene calls are TRBV29-1 and TRBJ2-7, with 10 bases lining up with TRBD2. CDR1 is SQVTM and CDR2 is ANQGSEA in the germline V gene. J gave up 3 bases and V 3 bases, and 5 bases lay outside the gene matches. The CDR3 consists of 14 residues. The CDR3 bases are TGCAGCGTTGAGTTCCCTAGCGGGAGCTACGAGCAGTACTTC. Its translation: CSVEFPSGSYEQYF.

This chain joins TRBV27 and TRBJ2-1; D might be TRBD2 (6 bases). Deletions cut 10 bases from V and 1 base from J, with 14 bases between. The CDR3 covers 14 residues. Per germline, CDR1 MNHEY and CDR2 SMNVEV (reference sequence). Written as DNA, the CDR3 is TGTGCCACCAAGGGTAGCGGATCCTACAATGAGCAGTTCTTC. Amino acid sequence: CATKGSGSYNEQFF.

This chain links TRBV19 with TRBJ1-5; 7 nucleotides align to TRBD1. The J segment lost 4 bases and the V segment lost 6 bases, leaving 6 bases of the junction unmatched. CDR1 LNHDA and CDR2 SQIVND come from the germline V gene (reference sequence). The CDR3 has 14 amino acids. In DNA form, the CDR3 reads TGTGCCAGTAGCCTCCGGGACAGAAATCAGCCCCAGCATTTT. Translated: CASSLRDRNQPQHF.

This rearrangement joins TRBV19 to TRBJ2-7, with 10 bases fitting TRBD2. The CDR3 spans 15 residues. Germline V gene lookup returns CDR1 LNHDA and CDR2 SQIVND (reference sequence). The V gene end was trimmed by 5 bases and the J gene end by 3 bases; junction bases not matched to a gene: 7. The CDR3 DNA is TGTGCCAGTAGTTCCGGTGCTAGCGGGAGCTACGAGCAGTACTTC. Its protein product is CASSSGASGSYEQYF.

The chain combines TRBV6-1 with TRBJ2-3; tentative D call: TRBD2 (6 bases). Per the germline V gene, CDR1 is MNHNS and CDR2 is SASEGT. V was cut by 3 bases and J by 6 bases, with 16 bases left in between. The CDR3 is 15 amino acids. Written as DNA, the CDR3 is TGTGCCAGCAGTGAGGGGGTACTAGCCGCTGATACGCAGTATTTT. It is translated as CASSEGVLAADTQYF.

The chain uses TRBV28 and TRBJ2-1; possible D gene TRBD2, 5 bases. CDR1 is MDHEN and CDR2 is SYDVKM in the germline V gene. Trimming cost V 1 base and J 0 bases, with 7 bases left between them. The CDR3 is made up of 15 amino acids. As DNA, the CDR3 is TGTGCCAGCAGTTTATACCGGGGCTCCTACAATGAGCAGTTCTTC. Encoded protein: CASSLYRGSYNEQFF.

This clone was seen a single time. The CDR3 here is CASRQSQAIDNYGYTF. CDR3 nucleotide sequence: TGTGCCAGCAGGCAAAGCCAAGCAATAGATAACTATGGCTACACCTTC. The V and J genes are TRBV28 and TRBJ1-2; no definite D call. Trimming pared 6 bases from V and 1 base from J, leaving 18 bases between. The CDR3 extends over 16 amino acids. Germline V lookup: CDR1 MDHEN, CDR2 SYDVKM.

This clone was recorded only once. V is TRBV9 and J is TRBJ2-1; tentative D call: TRBD2 (7 bases). V was cut by 4 bases and J by 2 bases, with 13 bases left in between. The CDR3 totals 15 residues. Germline V gives CDR1 SGDLS, CDR2 YYNGEE. The CDR3 here is CASSKVGGPYNEQFF. The CDR3 region has the DNA TGTGCCAGCAGCAAGGTGGGGGGGCCCTACAATGAGCAGTTCTTC.

The chain recombines TRBV6-1 with TRBJ2-1; 11 bases are a match to TRBD2. The CDR3 is 15 amino acids. CDR1 MNHNS and CDR2 SASEGT come from the germline V gene. V shed 10 bases and J 9 bases; nucleotides not matched to a gene: 14. For the CDR3, the DNA is TGTGCCACACACCCCGTACTAGCGGGGGCAGGTGAGCAGTTCTTC. Amino acid sequence: CATHPVLAGAGEQFF.

The V gene is TRBV7-8, the J gene TRBJ2-7, with 9 bases identical to TRBD2. In germline, CDR1 is SGHVS, CDR2 FQNEAQ. The CDR3 is 14 residues long. The V segment lost 7 bases and the J segment 7 bases; nucleotides outside the gene matches: 11. CDR3 bases: TGTGCCAGCATCCCGACTAGCGGTCTTGGGGAGCAGTACTTC. Protein sequence: CASIPTSGLGEQYF.

The V and J genes are TRBV5-1 and TRBJ1-1; D remains unclear. Per germline, CDR1 SGHRS and CDR2 YFSETQ. CDR3 size: 16 residues. Between the trimmed V and J ends, which lost 0 bases and 1 base, there was a span of 13 bases. CDR3 in DNA: TGCGCCAGCAGCTTGGGGGCCCCTGTCAGGAACACTGAAGCTTTCTTT. This sequence encodes CASSLGAPVRNTEAFF.